One and the same sample provided the 5 T cell receptor beta chains below, sequenced in a study of siplizumab effects on memory and regulatory T cells. This table comes from immunoSEQ multiplex PCR, and its TCRdb copy is limited to in-frame clones, with some not included. Found here are approximately 100,000 clones, roughly 92% of them singletons; the top ten hold over 0.55%. Sequenced material: Tregs sorted from blood. All receptors derive from a human donor in good health.

J is TRBJ2-7 and V is TRBV6-5; 9 bases map to TRBD1. CDR1 MNHEY and CDR2 SVGAGI come from the germline V gene. The CDR3 is made up of 15 amino acids. Unmatched junction bases numbered 8, after V lost 5 bases and J lost 3 bases. DNA of the CDR3: TGTGCCAGCAGTAAACCCGGGACAGGGAACTACGAGCAGTACTTC. Translating it yields CASSKPGTGNYEQYF.

The rearrangement links TRBV5-6 to TRBJ1-2, with D unresolved. Trimming took off 0 bases at V and 4 bases at J, with 7 bases between the two ends. This CDR3 region has 13 residues. Germline values: CDR1 SGHDT, CDR2 YYEEEE. The DNA of the CDR3 is TGTGCCAGCAGCTTGGGGGGTTTCTATGGCTACACCTTC. It translates to CASSLGGFYGYTF.

The rearrangement joins TRBV19 to TRBJ1-5; the D is unclear. The germline V gene has CDR1 LNHDA and CDR2 SQIVND (reference sequence). V lost 7 bases and J lost 1, with 11 bases in between. This CDR3 is built from 14 residues. The CDR3 DNA follows: TGTGCCAGTACCCACCGGCAGAGCAATCAGCCCCAGCATTTT. Translating gives CASTHRQSNQPQHF.

The chain uses TRBV11-2 and TRBJ1-4; D remains ambiguous. CDR1 and CDR2 from the germline V gene are SGHAT and FQNNGV. This CDR3 region has 15 residues. The V and J ends lost 4 bases and 0 bases respectively, with 9 bases between them. The DNA of the CDR3 is TGTGCCAGCAGCTCCCTGACGGCAACTAATGAAAAACTGTTTTTT. Encoded protein: CASSSLTATNEKLFF.

The count of this clone is one. This rearrangement joins TRBV30 to TRBJ1-4; D is perhaps TRBD1 (5 bases). CDR3 length: 14 residues. V lost 5 bases and J lost 3, with 13 bases in between. Germline V CDR1 and CDR2: GTSNPN, SVGIG (reference sequence). DNA of the CDR3: TGTGCCTGGGGGGGGATTCTGGCTAATGAAAAACTGTTTTTT. Translated: CAWGGILANEKLFF.